This T cell receptor beta chain is drawn from a study of Graves' ophthalmopathy and Graves' hyperthyroidism. In its sample, this clonotype was seen once. The junction does not match germline at one end; this may be a read error. A duration under 3 months, NOSPECS ≥4, CAS ≥3 and moderate-to-severe activity characterized the donors with ophthalmopathy. Transcripts of RNA were the source for amplifying TCR beta CDR3 regions. First-round RT-PCR employed HTBI primers, with a second-round multiplex PCR after it. TCRdb re-called the multiplex PCR reads with MiXCR, one entry per CDR3 protein. The table lists around 470,000 distinct CDR3 sequences, approximately 15% of them singletons. The CDR3 runs 14 residues. CDR1 and CDR2 from the germline V gene are MNHNS and SASEGT.

The receptor was derived from a woman under 40 with Graves' ophthalmopathy. Material for sequencing was blood. The V and J genes are TRBV6-1 and TRBJ1-1; D remains unclear. The CDR3 DNA is TGTGCCAGCAGCGAAGCGGGCAGGTCTTCTGAAGCTTTCTTT. It codes for CASSEAGRSSEAFF.